What follows are 26 T cell receptor beta chains derived from one specimen sequenced in a study of T cells in Graves' hyperthyroidism and ophthalmopathy. RNA transcripts served as the template for amplifying TCR beta CDR3 regions. HTBI primers drove first-round RT-PCR of the TCR CDR3. Each CDR3 protein is one row after TCRdb ran MiXCR on the multiplex PCR reads. In the table there are about 640,000 distinct CDR3 sequences, 20% of which are singletons. The specimen sequenced was blood. These TCRs come from a man aged 25-45 years with Graves' ophthalmopathy.

This clonotype was seen many times. The chain has TRBV6-5 and TRBJ2-7; the D is unclear. Germline-derived CDR1 and CDR2 are MNHEY and SVGAGI. This CDR3 has 15 amino acids. With 2 bases removed from V and 1 base from J, the gap between germline ends came to 12 bases. The CDR3 is CASSYIADVSYEQYF. The DNA of the CDR3 is TGTGCCAGCAGTTACATTGCCGACGTATCCTACGAGCAGTACTTC.

The genes are TRBV5-1 and TRBJ1-2, with D unclear. The V gene's germline CDR1 is SGHRS and CDR2 YFSETQ. This CDR3 spans 15 amino acids. Trimming took 0 bases from V and 2 from J, leaving 11 bases between them. CDR3 residues: CASSLGGNSNYGYTF. The CDR3 DNA follows: TGCGCCAGCAGCTTGGGTGGGAATAGCAACTATGGCTACACCTTC. The whole variable domain, filled in from reference TRBV5-1 and TRBJ1-2, reads KAGVTQTPRYLIKTRGQQVTLSCSPISGHRSVSWYQQTPGQGLQFLFEYFSETQRNKGNFPGRFSGRQFSNSRSEMNVSTLELGDSALYLCASSLGGNSNYGYTFGSGTRLTVV.

This clonotype has only a few counts. The genes are TRBV27 and TRBJ2-5; D tentatively fits TRBD1 or TRBD2 (6 bases each). With 2 bases removed from V and 4 bases from J, the gap between germline ends came to 11 bases. The CDR3 runs 14 residues. CDR1 and CDR2 (germline): MNHEY, SMNVEV (reference sequence). The CDR3 bases are TGTGCCAGCAGTTTAATCGGGGGCCGAGAGACCCAGTACTTC. Translation gives CASSLIGGRETQYF.

In this sample, this clonotype turned up a few times. The chain has TRBV30 and TRBJ2-1; tentatively, D is TRBD2 (6 bases). CDR3 size: 11 residues. CDR1 and CDR2 from the germline V gene are GTSNPN and SVGIG (reference sequence). V gave up 5 bases and J gave up 6 bases, with 8 bases separating them. As DNA, the CDR3 is TGTGCCTGGGGGGGGTTCAATGAGCAGTTCTTC. This translates into CAWGGFNEQFF. The whole variable domain, filled in from reference TRBV30 and TRBJ2-1, reads SQTIHQWPATLVQPVGSPLSLECTVEGTSNPNLYWYRQAAGRGLQLLFYSVGIGQISSEVPQNLSASRPQDRQFILSSKKLLLSDSGFYLCAWGGFNEQFFGPGTRLTVL.

The rearrangement links TRBV10-3 to TRBJ2-3, with 13 bases that match TRBD2. The J segment lost 5 bases and the V segment lost 6 bases, leaving 8 bases of the junction unmatched. This CDR3 spans 16 amino acids. CDR1 is ENHRY and CDR2 is SYGVKD in the germline V gene. The CDR3 spells CAIRGGLAGVVDTQYF. The CDR3 DNA reads as TGTGCCATCAGGGGAGGACTAGCGGGAGTGGTAGATACGCAGTATTTT.

Of note for this clonotype: Being one base from a much bigger clone, this may be a read error. This likely comes from a read error, as the CDR3 has no conserved phenylalanine or tryptophan at its end. This chain joins TRBV12-3 or TRBV12-4 and TRBJ2-7; 12 bases are a match to TRBD1. There are 16 residues in the CDR3. Unmatched junction bases numbered 6, after V lost 3 bases and J lost 3 bases. The CDR3 region has the DNA TGTGCCAGCAGTTTCGCTGGGACAGGGGGCTTCTACGAGCAGTACCTC. Its protein product is CASSFAGTGGFYEQYL.

This clonotype was seen more than once but under ten times. The CDR3 region is CASSSDTGGQETQYF. The CDR3 nucleotides read TGTGCCAGCAGCTCAGATACAGGGGGCCAAGAGACCCAGTACTTC. The chain uses TRBV7-2 and TRBJ2-5; 8 nucleotides align to TRBD1. V was clipped by 4 bases and J by 1 base; unmatched bases: 5. The CDR3 consists of 15 residues. The germline V gene has CDR1 SGHTA and CDR2 FQGNSA.

This sequence joins TRBV3-1 and TRBJ1-1; 7 bases map to TRBD1. The CDR3 totals 14 residues. Germline V gene sequence: CDR1 LGHDT, CDR2 YNNKEL (reference sequence). Trimming removed 4 bases from V and 3 bases from J; junction bases left unmatched: 5. The CDR3 region has the DNA TGTGCCAGCAGCCTCCCGGGACAGCACACTGAAGCTTTCTTT. Protein sequence: CASSLPGQHTEAFF.

This clonotype was counted ten times or more. The chain couples TRBV30 to TRBJ1-2; D is undetermined. The V gene's germline CDR1 is GTSNPN and CDR2 SVGIG (reference sequence). V gave up 2 bases and J gave up 0 bases, with 7 bases separating them. This CDR3 is built from 13 residues. CDR3 in DNA: TGTGCCTGGAGTCAGGATTCTAACTATGGCTACACCTTC. This codes for CAWSQDSNYGYTF.

This sequence joins TRBV4-1 and TRBJ2-3; TRBD2 matches 11 bases. The CDR3 is 18 residues long. From germline, CDR1 is MGHRA and CDR2 YSYEKL. Trimming cost V 2 bases and J 1 base; bases outside gene matches: 8. This chain's CDR3 is CASSQMATSGSGTDTQYF. The CDR3 nucleotides are TGCGCCAGCAGCCAAATGGCCACTAGCGGGAGTGGCACAGATACGCAGTATTTT.

This clonotype was detected ten times or more. The genes are TRBV3-1 and TRBJ2-7, with D possibly being TRBD1 (6 bases). CDR3 length: 13 amino acids. Germline CDR1 and CDR2: LGHDT and YNNKEL (reference sequence). V gave up 3 bases and J gave up 3 bases, with 9 bases separating them. The CDR3: CASSQATGYEQYF. Here the CDR3 DNA reads TGTGCCAGCAGCCAGGCGACAGGCTACGAGCAGTACTTC.

This clonotype was detected a few times. This chain joins TRBV5-1 and TRBJ2-1; TRBD2 matches 10 bases. With 5 bases clipped from V and 8 bases from J, the junction kept 10 bases outside the gene matches. The CDR3 spans 15 residues. Per the germline V gene, CDR1 is SGHRS and CDR2 is YFSETQ. The CDR3 DNA reads as TGCGCCAGCAGTGAGCGGGAGGGGTTTAACGATGAGCAGTTCTTC. Protein product: CASSEREGFNDEQFF.

This clonotype was found a few times. The chain has TRBV9 and TRBJ2-5; 7 nucleotides line up with TRBD1. CDR3 length: 14 residues. Germline-derived CDR1 and CDR2 are SGDLS and YYNGEE. Losses at the gene ends were 4 bases for V and 0 bases for J; bases not matched to a gene: 3. The CDR3 sequence is CASSTGANQETQYF. The CDR3 bases are TGTGCCAGCAGCACAGGGGCAAACCAAGAGACCCAGTACTTC.

The rearrangement uses TRBV5-1 and TRBJ2-1; no clear D gene. The CDR3 extends over 14 amino acids. Germline CDR1 is SGHRS and CDR2 is YFSETQ. Trimming shortened V by 1 base and J by 10 bases, and 15 bases separated the two germline ends. CDR3 coding DNA: TGCGCCAGCAGCTTGACCCCAGGAGTGCTCGAGCAGTTCTTC. It yields the protein CASSLTPGVLEQFF.

The chain couples TRBV6-5 to TRBJ2-7; the D is unclear. CDR3 size: 14 residues. V lost 0 bases and J 2 bases, leaving 8 bases between the germline ends. Germline V gene lookup returns CDR1 MNHEY and CDR2 SVGAGI. The CDR3 nucleotides are TGTGCCAGCAGTTACTCTGCGGAAGCCTACGAGCAGTACTTC. It specifies CASSYSAEAYEQYF.

This clonotype was seen a few times. The CDR3 DNA reads as TGTGCCAGTAGTATCGACCGGGGCAATGAGCAGTTCTTC. Translation gives CASSIDRGNEQFF. The V gene is TRBV19, the J gene TRBJ2-1; possible D gene TRBD2, 5 bases. The V end was cut by 3 bases, the J end by 6 bases, with 9 bases between. CDR3 length: 13 amino acids. Germline CDR1 is LNHDA and CDR2 is SQIVND (reference sequence).

A few counts support this clonotype. This chain joins TRBV2 and TRBJ2-1; 8 nucleotides match TRBD2. CDR3 length equals 12 residues. V was pared by 10 bases and J by 6 bases, with 5 bases of the junction left unmatched. Germline V gene data show CDR1 as SNHLY and CDR2 as FYNNEI. CDR3 region: CATRGGINEQFF. The CDR3 DNA reads as TGTGCCACCCGGGGGGGGATCAATGAGCAGTTCTTC.

This clonotype has at least ten counts. J is TRBJ2-7 and V is TRBV7-8; 11 bases line up with TRBD2. Per the germline V gene, CDR1 is SGHVS and CDR2 is FQNEAQ. This CDR3 comprises 14 residues. V lost 4 bases, J lost 3 bases, and 2 bases stayed unmatched. In DNA form, the CDR3 reads TGTGCCAGCAGCTCGACTAGCGGGAACTACGAGCAGTACTTC. Translated: CASSSTSGNYEQYF.

This clonotype was observed a few times. V usage is TRBV28 and J usage is TRBJ1-6; D is undetermined. The CDR3 sequence is 12 residues long. Germline V gene lookup returns CDR1 MDHEN and CDR2 SYDVKM. The CDR3 loop is CVTTQNNSPLHF. CDR3 in DNA: TGTGTTACCACACAGAATAATTCACCCCTCCACTTT. The full variable domain, its missing parts supplied by reference TRBV28 and TRBJ1-6, is DVKVTQSSRYLVKRTGEKVFLECVQDMDHENMFWYRQDPGLGLRLIYFSYDVKMKEKGDIPEGYSVSREKKERFSLILESASTNQTSMYLCVTTQNNSPLHFGNGTRLTVT.

This chain joins TRBV5-4 and TRBJ2-7; perhaps TRBD2 as D (7 bases). Germline CDR1 reads SGHNT; CDR2 reads YYREEE (reference sequence). V was shortened by 4 bases and J by 1 base, with 24 bases between the two germline ends. The CDR3 is made up of 18 amino acids. This CDR3 is CASSTINRGAHPSYEQYF. CDR3 in DNA: TGTGCCAGCAGCACAATCAACCGGGGGGCTCATCCTTCCTACGAGCAGTACTTC.

A word on this clonotype: This may come from a read error, since a much larger clone is one base off. The CDR3 sequence is CASSLVSGGALNEQFF. For the CDR3, the DNA is TGTGCCAGCAGCTTAGTGAGCGGGGGGGCCTTAAATGAGCAGTTCTTC. The chain employs TRBV7-2 and TRBJ2-1; 10 bases map to TRBD2. The length of the CDR3 is 16 residues. Germline assignment: CDR1 SGHTA and CDR2 FQGNSA. V was pared by 1 base and J by 7 bases, with 7 bases of the junction left unmatched.

Note on this clonotype: A much larger clone lies a single base off, so this may be a read error. The chain recombines TRBV4-2 with TRBJ2-1; D might be TRBD2 (6 bases). V gave up 6 bases and J gave up 5 bases, with 11 bases separating them. Germline V lookup: CDR1 LGHNA, CDR2 YNFKEQ. The CDR3 totals 13 residues. CDR3 residues: CASSWASDNEQFF. The CDR3 nucleotides read TGTGCCAGCAGTTGGGCTAGCGACAATGAGCAGTTCTTC.

The chain uses TRBV12-3 or TRBV12-4 and TRBJ2-7; tentatively, D is TRBD1 (5 bases). This CDR3 spans 13 amino acids. V lost 6 bases and J 5 bases, leaving 14 bases between the germline ends. The CDR3 sequence: CASSSQGVNEQYF. Here the CDR3 DNA reads TGTGCCAGCAGCTCTCAGGGCGTGAACGAGCAGTACTTC.

This clonotype was recorded a few times. V and J are TRBV4-1 and TRBJ1-1; D is unclear. V was pared by 4 bases and J by 1 base, with 19 bases between. The CDR3 has 17 residues. Germline V gene sequence: CDR1 MGHRA, CDR2 YSYEKL. The CDR3 reads CASSPRRRIGQNTEAFF. The DNA for the CDR3 is TGCGCCAGCAGCCCGCGACGGAGGATCGGCCAGAACACTGAAGCTTTCTTT.

This clonotype was counted ten times or more. The chain recombines TRBV24-1 with TRBJ2-5; the match to TRBD1 covers 8 bases. This CDR3 is built from 15 residues. CDR1 and CDR2 from the germline V gene are KGHDR and SFDVKD. Trimming took 6 bases from V and 2 from J; bases not matched to a gene: 7. The CDR3 reads CATSSGGSGQETQYF. The CDR3 DNA follows: TGTGCCACCAGTTCAGGGGGCTCGGGGCAAGAGACCCAGTACTTC.

This clonotype was recorded a few times. The V and J genes are TRBV7-9 and TRBJ2-7; no definite D call. Looked up from germline, CDR1 is SEHNR and CDR2 is FQNEAQ (reference sequence). CDR3 length equals 15 residues. With 5 bases removed from V and 3 bases from J, the gap between germline ends came to 17 bases. The CDR3 region is CASSPPGRLLYEQYF. The CDR3 DNA reads as TGTGCCAGCAGCCCCCCCGGCAGGTTACTCTACGAGCAGTACTTC.